This T cell receptor (beta chain) originates from a study of CD8 T cells in cerebrospinal fluid in Alzheimer's disease. Whole-study context: CSF T cell clonal expansion was assessed by plate-based nested PCR and droplet-based sequencing. Study-level results: Alzheimer's patients were not enriched for EBV-specific clones, which were not the most expanded. Versus healthy subjects, Alzheimer's patients more often had clones of at least 3%. No causal link between EBV and Alzheimer's follows from EBV-specific cerebrospinal fluid TCRs, authors warned.

The CDR3 sequence is 14 residues long. This clonotype is classed as medium-sized by frequency. Its antigen is unidentified. For each CDR3 protein, TCRdb gives one entry from its re-call of the 10x single-cell sequencing reads, without DNA. The sample is made up of approximately 1,000 distinct CDR3 sequences, and the top ten hold roughly 14% of it. The TCR was taken from a human donor in good health. The sequencing input was cerebrospinal fluid. The V gene is TRBV12-3 or TRBV12-4, the J gene TRBJ2-3. The CDR3 spells CASSLMGSTDTQYF.